These T cell receptor beta chains were read from a single sample in a study of CD8 T cells in Susac syndrome. Using its own MiXCR run on the immunoSEQ multiplex PCR reads, TCRdb lists one record per CDR3 protein. Among approximately 200,000 distinct CDR3 sequences listed, 90% to 96% were seen once. Input material: CD4+ T cells from PBMCs. The receptor set was obtained from a human donor with multiple sclerosis. Both conserved end residues are part of each CDR3. The D gene is left open where the match is weak. Rows give clone size only sometimes, using once, few, many, or a class for an expanded clone.

TRBV28	-	13	TRBJ2-7	TRBD1	CASSSGQSYEQYF	TGTGCCAGCAGTTCGGGACAGTCCTACGAGCAGTACTTC
TRBV7-2	-	15	TRBJ1-6	-	CASSAGQPNQSPLHF	TGTGCCAGCAGCGCCGGACAGCCGAACCAATCACCCCTCCACTTT
TRBV24-1	-	14	TRBJ1-1	-	CATSGPYYRDGAFF	TGTGCCACCAGTGGCCCTTACTACAGGGATGGAGCTTTCTTT
TRBV27	-	14	TRBJ2-1	-	CASRGSGTYNEQFF	TGTGCCAGCAGAGGTAGCGGCACCTACAATGAGCAGTTCTTC
TRBV30	-	8	TRBJ1-1	-	CASGLAFF	TGTGCCTCGGGTCTGGCTTTCTTT
TRBV18	-	17	TRBJ1-4	-	CASSPFVVSSTNEKLFF	TGTGCCAGCTCACCGTTCGTCGTGAGCTCAACTAATGAAAAACTGTTTTTT
TRBV5-1	few	18	TRBJ2-1	TRBD1	CASSLVPTGTGGYNEQFF	TGCGCCAGCAGCTTGGTCCCTACGGGGACAGGGGGGTACAATGAGCAGTTCTTC
TRBV7-9	-	13	TRBJ2-1	TRBD2	CASRVGGGNEQFF	TGTGCCAGCAGGGTCGGGGGGGGCAATGAGCAGTTCTTC
TRBV12-3/TRBV12-4	-	12	TRBJ1-2	-	CASSLAYYGYTF	TGTGCCAGCAGCCTCGCTTACTATGGCTACACCTTC
TRBV28	once	13	TRBJ2-5	TRBD1	CAWGGDREETQYF	TGTGCCTGGGGGGGGGACAGGGAAGAGACCCAGTACTTC
TRBV5-6	-	14	TRBJ1-1	-	CASSLVEGVAEAFF	TGTGCCAGCAGCCTCGTTGAGGGGGTTGCTGAAGCTTTCTTT
TRBV5-1	-	15	TRBJ1-6	TRBD1	CASSVGGQVRSPLHF	TGCGCCAGCAGCGTTGGGGGACAGGTCAGATCACCCCTCCACTTT
TRBV19	-	15	TRBJ2-6	-	CASSPIESGANVLTF	TGTGCCAGTAGTCCGATAGAGTCTGGGGCCAACGTCCTGACTTTC
TRBV5-6	-	13	TRBJ1-2	TRBD1	CASSWTGEDGYTF	TGTGCCAGCAGCTGGACAGGGGAAGATGGCTACACCTTC
TRBV5-1	-	17	TRBJ2-1	TRBD2	CASTDLGRGSSYNEQFF	TGCGCCAGCACCGACCTGGGGCGGGGGAGCTCCTACAATGAGCAGTTCTTC
TRBV7-3	-	14	TRBJ2-7	TRBD2	CASSPTGGSYEQYF	TGTGCCAGCAGCCCCACGGGGGGATCCTACGAGCAGTACTTC
TRBV3-1	once	15	TRBJ2-1	-	CASSQARDAHNEQFF	TGTGCCAGCAGCCAAGCCCGGGACGCCCACAATGAGCAGTTCTTC
TRBV25-1	-	14	TRBJ2-7	TRBD2	CATGLAGVSYEQYF	TGTGCCACGGGACTAGCGGGGGTGTCCTACGAGCAGTACTTC
TRBV7-9	-	14	TRBJ2-7	-	CASSLVAGVGEQYF	TGTGCCAGCAGCTTAGTAGCCGGGGTGGGAGAGCAGTACTTC
TRBV5-6	-	15	TRBJ1-5	TRBD1	CASSLTGVSNQPQHF	TGTGCCAGCAGCTTGACAGGGGTCAGCAATCAGCCCCAGCATTTT
TRBV3-1	-	15	TRBJ1-2	-	CASSQDGQVIYGYTF	TGTGCCAGCAGCCAAGACGGGCAGGTGATCTATGGCTACACCTTC
TRBV7-3	-	15	TRBJ2-5	-	CASSLAGGYQETQYF	TGTGCCAGCAGCTTAGCCGGAGGCTACCAAGAGACCCAGTACTTC
TRBV20-1	-	14	TRBJ2-5	-	CSARQGRTQETQYF	TGCAGTGCTAGGCAAGGGAGGACCCAAGAGACCCAGTACTTC
TRBV20-1	once	9	TRBJ2-1	-	CSTRGALSF	TGCAGTACTCGGGGGGCGCTTTCCTTC
TRBV27	-	14	TRBJ1-6	-	CASSLSPPESPLHF	TGTGCCAGCAGTTTATCCCCACCGGAGTCACCCCTCCACTTT
TRBV15	-	21	TRBJ1-6	-	CATSRDVFTLLTGLQNSPLHF	TGTGCCACCAGCAGAGATGTCTTCACTTTGCTCACGGGACTACAAAATTCACCCCTCCACTTT
TRBV6-2/TRBV6-3	-	13	TRBJ2-3	TRBD1	CASRGTGEPSGYF	TGTGCCAGCAGGGGGACAGGTGAACCCTCGGGGTATTTT
TRBV30	few	12	TRBJ2-7	-	CAWSVSGSEQYF	TGTGCCTGGAGTGTATCTGGGAGCGAGCAGTACTTC
TRBV30	-	13	TRBJ1-5	TRBD1	CALRTGGNQPQHF	TGTGCCCTTCGGACAGGGGGCAATCAGCCCCAGCATTTT
TRBV19	-	13	TRBJ1-5	TRBD1	CASSTQGAVAQHF	TGTGCCAGTAGTACCCAGGGGGCCGTCGCCCAGCATTTT
TRBV12-3/TRBV12-4	-	16	TRBJ2-1	TRBD1	CASSSIQGPLINEQFF	TGTGCCAGCAGTTCGATACAGGGGCCCCTAATCAATGAGCAGTTCTTC
TRBV24-1	-	15	TRBJ2-2	TRBD1	CATSPGTGNTGELFF	TGTGCCACCAGCCCCGGGACAGGGAACACCGGGGAGCTGTTTTTT
TRBV4-2	-	14	TRBJ1-5	-	CASSQGAANQPQHF	TGTGCCAGCAGCCAGGGGGCGGCCAATCAGCCCCAGCATTTT
TRBV20-1	-	15	TRBJ2-2	TRBD1	CSAFDPGQGAGELFF	TGCAGTGCTTTCGACCCGGGACAGGGGGCCGGGGAGCTGTTTTTT
TRBV20-1	-	15	TRBJ2-7	-	CSARALARTYYEQYF	TGCAGTGCTAGAGCCCTAGCGCGTACCTACTACGAACAGTACTTC
TRBV5-1	-	15	TRBJ2-1	-	CASSLVLGESNEQFF	TGCGCCAGCAGCTTGGTTTTGGGCGAATCCAATGAGCAGTTCTTC
TRBV5-6	-	14	TRBJ1-2	-	CASSPDLGDYGCTF	TGTGCCAGCAGCCCGGATCTCGGGGACTATGGCTGCACCTTC